This TCR beta chain emerged from a study of T cell responses to AZD1222 COVID-19 vaccine. Measured with immunoSEQ multiplex PCR; TCRdb has only the in-frame clones, and not every one. The sample includes 79,000 or so clones, approximately 89% of them seen just once. J was trimmed by 2 bases and V by 2 bases; bases with no gene match: 3. Germline lookup yields CDR1 MNHEY and CDR2 SVGAGI. The CDR3 spans 15 residues. Material: peripheral blood, obtained 28 days after the second AZD1222 dose. The TCR comes from an adult who received the AZD1222 COVID-19 vaccine. V is TRBV6-5 and J is TRBJ2-7; 10 bases are a match to TRBD1. The DNA of the CDR3 is TGTGCCAGCAGTTACCGCGGGACAGGGGCCTACGAGCAGTACTTC. Translation: CASSYRGTGAYEQYF.